The 5 T cell receptor beta chains below come from one sample, sequenced in a study of human T cells and chemical hapten exposure. TCRdb reprocessed the 5' RACE reads with MiXCR, giving one entry per CDR3 protein. This sample yields 95,000 to 120,000 distinct CDR3 sequences, of which around 20% are seen a single time; around 2.8% belongs to the top ten. Unfractionated whole blood was the source of the extracted total RNA. The source of these receptors is a human donor in good health.

V usage is TRBV4-2 and J usage is TRBJ2-7; D not resolved. V was cut by 0 bases and J by 0 bases, with 9 bases left in between. Germline CDR1 is LGHNA and CDR2 is YNFKEQ. The CDR3 has 15 amino acids. CDR3 loop: CASSQEARSSYEQYF. CDR3 in DNA: TGTGCCAGCAGCCAAGAGGCCCGGAGCTCCTACGAGCAGTACTTC.

A remark on this clonotype: One end of the junction fails to match germline, which may point to a read error. This chain links TRBV27 with TRBJ1-1, with D maybe TRBD1 (6 bases). Germline loops: CDR1 MNHEY, CDR2 SMNVEV (reference sequence). The CDR3 sequence is 18 residues long. CDR3 sequence (DNA): TGTGCCAGCAGTTTAAGGGGGGATCTGAACGGGTGGAACGCTGAAGCTTTCTTT. This translates into CASSLRGDLNGWNAEAFF.

The sample holds a few counts of this clonotype. The V call is TRBV7-8, the J call TRBJ1-1; D is ambiguous. V lost 2 bases to trimming and J lost 1 base, with 14 bases between them. The CDR3 runs to 16 residues. Per the germline V gene, CDR1 is SGHVS and CDR2 is FQNEAQ. DNA for the CDR3: TGTGCCAGCAGCTTACTAATTCCAGCCCCGAACACTGAAGCTTTCTTT. Its protein product is CASSLLIPAPNTEAFF. Together with reference TRBV7-8 and TRBJ1-1, the CDR3 gives the full variable domain: GAGVSQSPRYKVAKRGQDVALRCDPISGHVSLFWYQQALGQGPEFLTYFQNEAQLDKSGLPSDRFFAERPEGSVSTLKIQRTQQEDSAVYLCASSLLIPAPNTEAFFGQGTRLTVV.

In DNA, the CDR3 is TGTGCCAGCAGCAGCTCAGGGGGCGCGGGCGGGGAGCTGTTTTTT. Translation gives CASSSSGGAGGELFF. This chain joins TRBV28 and TRBJ2-2, with 8 positions matching TRBD1. The germline V gene has CDR1 MDHEN and CDR2 SYDVKM. Trimming removed 6 bases from V and 7 bases from J; junction bases left unmatched: 10. This CDR3 contains 15 residues.

This rearrangement joins TRBV5-1 to TRBJ1-2; D may be TRBD1 (5 bases). Trimming cost V 4 bases and J 8 bases, with 18 bases left between them. CDR1 is SGHRS and CDR2 is YFSETQ in the germline V gene. This CDR3 is built from 14 residues. For the CDR3, the DNA is TGCGCCAGCAGCCCCGCCATCGCAAGGGACGGCTACACCTTC. Translation gives CASSPAIARDGYTF.